Following are 3 T cell receptor beta chains from one sample sequenced in a study of cytomegalovirus exposure and HLA in healthy donors. Vbeta (60) and Jbeta (13) primers were used in the PCR. Libraries were prepared by immunoSEQ multiplex PCR; TCRdb keeps only in-frame clonotypes and omits some of them. The table includes 120,000 to 150,000 clones, more than 60% detected once. The specimen sequenced was PBMCs. The receptor source for this set is a male donor in good health and CMV-seronegative.

The chain uses TRBV5-1 and TRBJ2-7, with 9 bases aligning to TRBD2. Germline assignment: CDR1 SGHRS and CDR2 YFSETQ. After removal of 2 bases from V and 0 bases from J, the junction contained 9 bases not matched to a gene. The CDR3 consists of 17 residues. CDR3 residues: CASSFSPAGGLSYEQYF. CDR3 sequence (DNA): TGCGCCAGCAGCTTCTCGCCAGCGGGAGGCCTCTCCTACGAGCAGTACTTC.

The chain couples TRBV5-1 to TRBJ2-1; TRBD1 matches at 8 bases. The CDR3 length is 13 residues. Germline lookup yields CDR1 SGHRS and CDR2 YFSETQ. Germline trimming cut 5 bases from V and 5 bases from J; bases unmatched to any gene: 3. The CDR3, as DNA: TGCGCCAGCAGGGACAGGGTCGACAATGAGCAGTTCTTC. Its protein product is CASRDRVDNEQFF.

The CDR3 reads CASSAGLGGYTF. The CDR3 coding sequence is TGTGCCAGCAGTGCAGGGTTGGGGGGCTACACCTTC. The chain is built from TRBV6-5 and TRBJ1-2; tentatively, D is TRBD1 (5 bases). This CDR3 has 12 residues. Germline V gene lookup returns CDR1 MNHEY and CDR2 SVGAGI. V shed 5 bases and J shed 8 bases, with 12 bases lying between them.